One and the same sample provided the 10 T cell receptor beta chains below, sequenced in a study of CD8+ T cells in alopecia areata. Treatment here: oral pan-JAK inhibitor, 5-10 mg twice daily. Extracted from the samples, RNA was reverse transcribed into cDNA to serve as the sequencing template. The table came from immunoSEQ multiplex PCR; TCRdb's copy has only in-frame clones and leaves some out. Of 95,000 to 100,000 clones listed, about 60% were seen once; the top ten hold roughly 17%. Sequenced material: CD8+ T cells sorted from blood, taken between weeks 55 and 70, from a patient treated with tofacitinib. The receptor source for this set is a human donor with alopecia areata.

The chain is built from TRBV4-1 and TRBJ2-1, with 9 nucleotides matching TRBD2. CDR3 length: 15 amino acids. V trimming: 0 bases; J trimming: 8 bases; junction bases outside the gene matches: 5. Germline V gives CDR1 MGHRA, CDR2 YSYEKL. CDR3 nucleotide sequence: TGCGCCAGCAGCCAAGATGCAGCGGGGGGTTATGAGCAGTTCTTC. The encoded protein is CASSQDAAGGYEQFF.

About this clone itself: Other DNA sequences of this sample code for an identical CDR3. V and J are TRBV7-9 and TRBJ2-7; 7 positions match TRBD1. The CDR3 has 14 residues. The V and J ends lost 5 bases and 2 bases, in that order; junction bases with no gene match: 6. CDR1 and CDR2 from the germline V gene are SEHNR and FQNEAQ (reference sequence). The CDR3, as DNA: TGTGCCAGCAGCCCACGACAGGGCACCTACGAGCAGTACTTC. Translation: CASSPRQGTYEQYF. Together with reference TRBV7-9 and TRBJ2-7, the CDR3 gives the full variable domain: DTGVSQNPRHKITKRGQNVTFRCDPISEHNRLYWYRQTLGQGPEFLTYFQNEAQLEKSRLLSDRFSAERPKGSFSTLEIQRTEQGDSAMYLCASSPRQGTYEQYFGPGTRLTVT.

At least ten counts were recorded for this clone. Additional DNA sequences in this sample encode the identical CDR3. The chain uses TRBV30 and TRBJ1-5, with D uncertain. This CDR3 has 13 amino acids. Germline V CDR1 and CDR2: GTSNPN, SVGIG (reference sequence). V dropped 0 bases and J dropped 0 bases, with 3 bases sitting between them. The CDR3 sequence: CAWSVGSNQPQHF. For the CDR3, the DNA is TGTGCCTGGAGTGTTGGTAGCAATCAGCCCCAGCATTTT. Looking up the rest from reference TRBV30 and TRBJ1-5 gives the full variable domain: SQTIHQWPATLVQPVGSPLSLECTVEGTSNPNLYWYRQAAGRGLQLLFYSVGIGQISSEVPQNLSASRPQDRQFILSSKKLLLSDSGFYLCAWSVGSNQPQHFGDGTRLSIL.

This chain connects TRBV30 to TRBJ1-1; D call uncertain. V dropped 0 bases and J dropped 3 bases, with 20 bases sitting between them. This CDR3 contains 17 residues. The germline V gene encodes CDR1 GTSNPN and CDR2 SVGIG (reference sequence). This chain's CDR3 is CAWSVGPGPIGDTEAFF. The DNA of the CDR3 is TGTGCCTGGAGTGTAGGTCCTGGTCCGATTGGGGACACTGAAGCTTTCTTT.

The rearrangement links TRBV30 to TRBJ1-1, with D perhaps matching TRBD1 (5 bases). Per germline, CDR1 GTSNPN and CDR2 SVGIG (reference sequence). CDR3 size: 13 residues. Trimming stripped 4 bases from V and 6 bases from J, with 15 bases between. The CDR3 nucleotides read TGTGCCTGGACAGGCGGGGGGAGGTCTGAAGCTTTCTTT. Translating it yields CAWTGGGRSEAFF.

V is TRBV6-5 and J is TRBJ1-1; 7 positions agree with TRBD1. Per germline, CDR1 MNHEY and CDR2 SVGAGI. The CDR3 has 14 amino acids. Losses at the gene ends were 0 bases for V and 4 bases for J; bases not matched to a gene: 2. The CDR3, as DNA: TGTGCCAGCAGTTACTCCGCAGGGGGCACTGAAGCTTTCTTT. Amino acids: CASSYSAGGTEAFF.

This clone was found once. The CDR3 DNA sequence: TGCGCCAGCAGCTTGGATTACGGGCCCTCCTACGAGCAGTACTTC. The encoded protein is CASSLDYGPSYEQYF. This sequence joins TRBV5-1 and TRBJ2-7; D remains ambiguous. Trimming took off 0 bases at V and 0 bases at J, with 10 bases between the two ends. The germline V gene has CDR1 SGHRS and CDR2 YFSETQ. The CDR3 has 15 amino acids.

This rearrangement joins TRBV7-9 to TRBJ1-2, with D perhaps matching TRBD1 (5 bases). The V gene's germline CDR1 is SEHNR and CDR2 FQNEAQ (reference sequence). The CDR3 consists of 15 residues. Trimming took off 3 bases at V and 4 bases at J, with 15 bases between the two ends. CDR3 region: CASSFGTGQGYGYTF. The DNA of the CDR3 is TGTGCCAGCAGCTTCGGGACCGGGCAGGGCTATGGCTACACCTTC.

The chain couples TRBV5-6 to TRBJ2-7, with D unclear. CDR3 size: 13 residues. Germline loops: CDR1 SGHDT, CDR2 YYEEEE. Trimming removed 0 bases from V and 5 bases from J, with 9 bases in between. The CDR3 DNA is TGTGCCAGCAGCTTGGTCAGTCCGCACGAGCAGTACTTC. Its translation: CASSLVSPHEQYF.

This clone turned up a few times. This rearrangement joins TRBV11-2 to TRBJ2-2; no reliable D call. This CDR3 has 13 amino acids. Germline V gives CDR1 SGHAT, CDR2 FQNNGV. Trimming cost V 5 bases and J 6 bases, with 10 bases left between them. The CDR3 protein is CASSPFIAGELFF. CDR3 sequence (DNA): TGTGCCAGCAGCCCATTTATAGCCGGGGAGCTGTTTTTT.